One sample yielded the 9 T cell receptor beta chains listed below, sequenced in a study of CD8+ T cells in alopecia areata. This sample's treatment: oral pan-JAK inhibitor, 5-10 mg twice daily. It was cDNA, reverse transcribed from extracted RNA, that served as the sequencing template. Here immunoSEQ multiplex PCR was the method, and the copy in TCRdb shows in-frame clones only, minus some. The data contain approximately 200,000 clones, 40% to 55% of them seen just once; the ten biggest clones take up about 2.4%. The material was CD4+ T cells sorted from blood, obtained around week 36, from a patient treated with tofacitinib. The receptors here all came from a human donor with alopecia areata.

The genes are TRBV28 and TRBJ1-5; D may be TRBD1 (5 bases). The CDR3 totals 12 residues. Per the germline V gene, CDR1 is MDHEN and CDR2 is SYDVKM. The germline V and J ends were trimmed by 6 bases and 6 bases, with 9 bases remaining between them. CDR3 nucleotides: TGTGCCAGCAGCCCTGGGGGTCAGCCCCAGCATTTT. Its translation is CASSPGGQPQHF. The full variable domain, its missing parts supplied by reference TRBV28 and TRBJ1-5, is DVKVTQSSRYLVKRTGEKVFLECVQDMDHENMFWYRQDPGLGLRLIYFSYDVKMKEKGDIPEGYSVSREKKERFSLILESASTNQTSMYLCASSPGGQPQHFGDGTRLSIL.

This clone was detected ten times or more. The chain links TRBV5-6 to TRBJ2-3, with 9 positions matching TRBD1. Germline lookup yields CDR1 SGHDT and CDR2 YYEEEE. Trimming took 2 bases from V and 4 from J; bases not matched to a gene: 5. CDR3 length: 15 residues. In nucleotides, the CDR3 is TGTGCCAGCAGCTTTGAAGACAGGGGGGCAGATACGCAGTATTTT. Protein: CASSFEDRGADTQYF.

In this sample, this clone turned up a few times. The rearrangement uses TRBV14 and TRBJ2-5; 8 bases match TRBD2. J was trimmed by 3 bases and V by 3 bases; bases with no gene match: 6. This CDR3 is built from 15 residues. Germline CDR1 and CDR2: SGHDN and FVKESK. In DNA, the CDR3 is TGTGCCAGCAGCCATGAGCGGGAGTTTGAAGAGACCCAGTACTTC. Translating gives CASSHEREFEETQYF. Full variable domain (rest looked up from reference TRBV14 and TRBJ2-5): EAGVTQFPSHSVIEKGQTVTLRCDPISGHDNLYWYRRVMGKEIKFLLHFVKESKQDESGMPNNRFLAERTGGTYSTLKVQPAELEDSGVYFCASSHEREFEETQYFGPGTRLLVL.

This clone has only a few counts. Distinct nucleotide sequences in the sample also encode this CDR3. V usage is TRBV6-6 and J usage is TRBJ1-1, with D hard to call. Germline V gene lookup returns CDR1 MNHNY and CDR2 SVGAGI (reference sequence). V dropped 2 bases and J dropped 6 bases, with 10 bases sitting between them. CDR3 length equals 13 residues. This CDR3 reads CASSYRSEAEAFF. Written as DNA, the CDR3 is TGTGCCAGCAGTTACAGATCGGAAGCTGAAGCTTTCTTT.

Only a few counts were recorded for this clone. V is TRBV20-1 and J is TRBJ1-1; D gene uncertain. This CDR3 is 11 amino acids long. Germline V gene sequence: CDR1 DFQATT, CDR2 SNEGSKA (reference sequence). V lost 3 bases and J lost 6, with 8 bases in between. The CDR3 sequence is CSASQTPEAFF. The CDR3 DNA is TGCAGTGCTAGTCAGACCCCTGAAGCTTTCTTT.

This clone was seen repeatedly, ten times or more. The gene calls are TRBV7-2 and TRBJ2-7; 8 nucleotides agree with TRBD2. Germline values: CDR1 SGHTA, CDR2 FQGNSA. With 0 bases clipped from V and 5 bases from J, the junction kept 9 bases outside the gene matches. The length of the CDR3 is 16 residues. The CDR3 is CASSLAQGGRINEQYF. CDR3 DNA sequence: TGTGCCAGCAGCTTAGCGCAGGGCGGGAGGATAAACGAGCAGTACTTC.

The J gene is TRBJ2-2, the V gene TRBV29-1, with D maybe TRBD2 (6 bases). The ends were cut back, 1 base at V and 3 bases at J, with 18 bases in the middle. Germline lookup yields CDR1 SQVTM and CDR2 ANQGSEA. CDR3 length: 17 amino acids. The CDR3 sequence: CSVEGPGLGVDTGELFF. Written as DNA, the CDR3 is TGCAGCGTTGAAGGGCCGGGACTGGGGGTTGACACCGGGGAGCTGTTTTTT.

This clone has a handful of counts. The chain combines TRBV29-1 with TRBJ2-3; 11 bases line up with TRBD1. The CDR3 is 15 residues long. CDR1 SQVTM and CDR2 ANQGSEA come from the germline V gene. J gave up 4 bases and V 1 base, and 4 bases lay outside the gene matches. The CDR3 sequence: CSVEGTGGLSDTQYF. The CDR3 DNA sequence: TGCAGCGTTGAAGGGACAGGGGGCTTATCAGATACGCAGTATTTT.

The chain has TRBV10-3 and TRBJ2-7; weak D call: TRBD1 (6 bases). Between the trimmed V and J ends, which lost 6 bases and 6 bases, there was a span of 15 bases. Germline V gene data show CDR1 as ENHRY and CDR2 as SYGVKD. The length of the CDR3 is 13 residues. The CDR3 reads CAISPTGTIEQYF. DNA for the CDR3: TGTGCCATCAGCCCAACCGGGACAATCGAGCAGTACTTC.